This T cell receptor beta chain was sequenced in a study of CD8+CD57+ T cells in acquired aplastic anemia. About this clonotype: What it binds is not known.

Trimming took 5 bases from V and 0 from J; bases not matched to a gene: 6. The CDR3 covers 16 residues. Germline V gene sequence: CDR1 KGHDR, CDR2 SFDVKD. Study results and caveats: Overlapping CD8+ CDR3 repertoires of patients and controls contained approximately 29 shared sequences. The study found no significant CD8+ Simpson's diversity difference between patients and controls.

Both TCR beta VDJ combination and CDR3 sequence profiling were carried out. Genomic DNA was the template for this profiling. TCRdb independently ran MiXCR on the reads; one entry per CDR3 protein. The sample lists 150,000 to 200,000 distinct CDR3 sequences, approximately 40% occurring once. Sequenced input: sorted CD4+, CD8+, or CD8+CD57+ T cells (not recorded which) from PBMCs. The chain couples TRBV24-1 to TRBJ2-5; 9 nucleotides align to TRBD1. The receptor was derived from a human donor in good health. The CDR3 DNA reads TGTGCCACCAGTGCCAACAGGGGGCTTTACCAAGAGACCCAGTACTTC. Translation gives CATSANRGLYQETQYF.